These 20 T cell receptor beta chains came from one sample sequenced in a study of T cells in Graves' hyperthyroidism and ophthalmopathy. Regions amplified from RNA transcripts were the TCR beta CDR3 regions. First-round RT-PCR with HTBI primers amplified the TCR CDR3 region. TCRdb independently ran MiXCR on the multiplex PCR reads; one entry per CDR3 protein. The table records over 650,000 distinct CDR3 sequences, 45% of them present only once. Sequenced material: peripheral blood or thyroid tissue (not recorded which). All receptors come from an adult man with Graves' disease, either hyperthyroidism or ophthalmopathy (not recorded which).

This clonotype showed up just once. This sequence joins TRBV2 and TRBJ2-3; TRBD2 might be the D (6 bases). The CDR3 consists of 15 residues. The germline gives CDR1 SNHLY, CDR2 FYNNEI. V dropped 1 base and J dropped 1 base, with 9 bases sitting between them. The CDR3 DNA sequence: TGTGCCAGCAGTGAAGGGCGGGGACGCACAGATACGCAGTATTTT. Its translation: CASSEGRGRTDTQYF.

In its sample, this clonotype was seen a few times. The gene calls are TRBV19 and TRBJ2-6, with D unclear. Trimming removed 5 bases from V and 0 bases from J, with 11 bases in between. The CDR3 consists of 16 residues. Germline V lookup: CDR1 LNHDA, CDR2 SQIVND (reference sequence). CDR3 in DNA: TGTGCCAGTAGTGTCCCCGGGTTCTCTGGGGCCAACGTCCTGACTTTC. Encoded protein: CASSVPGFSGANVLTF. The variable domain in full, with the rest retrieved from reference TRBV19 and TRBJ2-6, is DGGITQSPKYLFRKEGQNVTLSCEQNLNHDAMYWYRQDPGQGLRLIYYSQIVNDFQKGDIAEGYSVSREKKESFPLTVTSAQKNPTAFYLCASSVPGFSGANVLTFGAGSRLTVL.

This clonotype appeared a few times. The chain is built from TRBV15 and TRBJ2-7, with 8 bases identical to TRBD1. CDR1 is LNHNV and CDR2 is YYDKDF in the germline V gene (reference sequence). CDR3 length equals 15 residues. V gave up 2 bases and J gave up 2 bases; unmatched junction bases: 5. The CDR3 DNA follows: TGTGCCACCAGCAGATACGGACAGGGACCCTACGAGCAGTACTTC. This translates into CATSRYGQGPYEQYF.

This clonotype was counted at least ten times. The chain joins TRBV7-2 to TRBJ1-6; no clear D gene. The V end lost 2 bases, the J end lost 9 bases, and 5 bases lay between the germline ends. CDR1 is SGHTA, CDR2 FQGNSA, per germline. The CDR3 loop spans 12 amino acids. CDR3 residues: CASSLRGSPLHF. The CDR3 region has the DNA TGTGCCAGCAGCTTACGTGGTTCACCCCTCCACTTT.

A remark on this clonotype: Possible read error: a much larger clone is one base away. The chain links TRBV2 to TRBJ2-7; 10 bases fit TRBD1. V trimming: 5 bases; J trimming: 6 bases; junction bases outside the gene matches: 13. This CDR3 is built from 16 residues. Germline CDR1 is SNHLY and CDR2 is FYNNEI. CDR3 in amino acids: CASSSSPGQGMGEQYF. The CDR3 coding sequence is TGTGCCAGCAGTTCCTCACCGGGACAGGGGATGGGCGAGCAGTACTTC.

At least ten counts were recorded for this clonotype. One end of the junction varies from germline; a read error may be responsible. This chain joins TRBV7-7 and TRBJ1-1; no clear D gene. The CDR3 runs to 15 residues. Germline V gene sequence: CDR1 SSHAT, CDR2 FNYEAQ (reference sequence). CDR3 nucleotides: TGTGCTAGCAGCTTGGCCTACCCGGGGAACACTGAAGCTTTCTTT. Translated: CASSLAYPGNTEAFF.

V and J are TRBV12-3 or TRBV12-4 and TRBJ2-7; TRBD1 aligns across 10 bases. The junction had 11 bases not matched to a gene; V was cut back by 7 bases and J by 5 bases. CDR3 size: 15 residues. This CDR3 reads CASTVSGTGVHEQYF. As DNA, the CDR3 is TGTGCCAGCACAGTTTCAGGGACAGGGGTCCACGAGCAGTACTTC.

With respect to this clonotype: This clone may be a read error of a much larger clone one base away. The chain links TRBV20-1 to TRBJ1-1, with D possibly matching TRBD1 (5 bases). The germline gives CDR1 DFQATT, CDR2 SNEGSKA (reference sequence). The V and J ends lost 3 bases and 8 bases respectively, with 13 bases between them. This CDR3 has 12 amino acids. CDR3 sequence (DNA): TGCAGTGCTAGTGTGGCTCGGGGGGAAGCTTTCTTT. It encodes CSASVARGEAFF.

The genes are TRBV5-6 and TRBJ1-4; D is perhaps TRBD1 (5 bases). From germline, CDR1 is SGHDT and CDR2 YYEEEE. The V gene lost 0 bases and the J gene lost 5 bases, with 11 bases spanning the gap. The CDR3 consists of 15 residues. CDR3 sequence: CASSLARGTNEKLFF. DNA for the CDR3: TGTGCCAGCAGCTTGGCCCGTGGGACGAATGAAAAACTGTTTTTT.

This chain uses TRBV7-9 with TRBJ1-2, with D maybe TRBD1 (5 bases). In germline, CDR1 is SEHNR, CDR2 FQNEAQ (reference sequence). This CDR3 contains 14 residues. V dropped 6 bases and J dropped 4 bases, with 15 bases sitting between them. The CDR3 nucleotides read TGTGCCAGCAGGGAATTGGGCAGGGTCTATGGCTACACCTTC. It translates to CASRELGRVYGYTF.

This clonotype was found a few times. The rearrangement links TRBV7-9 to TRBJ1-2; 8 bases are a match to TRBD1. V lost 6 bases, J lost 2 bases, and 5 bases stayed unmatched. Germline V lookup: CDR1 SEHNR, CDR2 FQNEAQ (reference sequence). The length of the CDR3 is 14 residues. The chain's CDR3 is CASRQGAGNYGYTF. The CDR3 DNA reads as TGTGCCAGCAGGCAGGGGGCTGGGAACTATGGCTACACCTTC.

This clonotype was observed many times. The rearrangement links TRBV7-2 to TRBJ1-2; possibly TRBD1 for D (6 bases). V was clipped by 3 bases and J by 3 bases, with 11 bases between them. This CDR3 has 14 residues. Germline V gives CDR1 SGHTA, CDR2 FQGNSA. In nucleotides, the CDR3 is TGTGCCAGCAGCTTCCCAGGGGACTACTATGGCTACACCTTC. This codes for CASSFPGDYYGYTF.

This clonotype was observed a single time. The rearrangement links TRBV10-3 to TRBJ1-2, with a weak D call TRBD1 (5 bases). V was cut by 8 bases and J by 4 bases, with 14 bases left in between. From germline, CDR1 is ENHRY and CDR2 SYGVKD. CDR3 size: 13 residues. CDR3 sequence (DNA): TGTGCCATCGGGGGATACGGGACCTATGGCTACACCTTC. It translates to CAIGGYGTYGYTF.

This clonotype was counted only a few times. The chain's CDR3 is CSVGAGREQPQHF. CDR3 bases: TGCAGCGTTGGGGCAGGGCGGGAACAGCCCCAGCATTTT. The genes are TRBV29-1 and TRBJ1-5; TRBD1 is a possible D gene (5 bases). Germline CDR1 reads SQVTM; CDR2 reads ANQGSEA. The CDR3 has 13 amino acids. Trimming left V 4 bases short and J 7 bases short, with 14 bases between.

The genes are TRBV7-8 and TRBJ2-5; 7 nucleotides align to TRBD2. This CDR3 has 17 amino acids. The V gene's germline CDR1 is SGHVS and CDR2 FQNEAQ. V dropped 1 base and J dropped 1; count of bases not matched to a gene: 9. In nucleotides, the CDR3 is TGTGCCAGCAGCTTAGTGGCGTGGGGGGGGGGCCAAGAGACCCAGTACTTC. Translating it yields CASSLVAWGGGQETQYF.

This clonotype occurred a few times. At one end the junction does not follow the germline gene, possibly because of a read error. The chain links TRBV5-1 to TRBJ2-5; 8 bases agree with TRBD1. Germline V gene data show CDR1 as SGHRS and CDR2 as YFSETQ. The CDR3 is 16 residues long. CDR3 region: CASSSTGGSLARDQYF. DNA for the CDR3: TGTGCCAGCAGCTCCACAGGGGGATCCCTCGCAAGGGACCAGTACTTC. Supplemented by reference TRBV5-1 and TRBJ2-5, the full variable domain reads KAGVTQTPRYLIKTRGQQVTLSCSPISGHRSVSWYQQTPGQGLQFLFEYFSETQRNKGNFPGRFSGRQFSNSRSEMNVSTLELGDSALYLCASSSTGGSLARDQYFGPGTRLLVL.

There are many counts of this clonotype. The rearrangement joins TRBV9 to TRBJ2-5, with TRBD2 identical over 12 bases. This CDR3 has 16 amino acids. V was clipped by 0 bases and J by 4 bases; unmatched bases: 4. The germline V gene has CDR1 SGDLS and CDR2 YYNGEE. The CDR3 DNA is TGTGCCAGCAGCGTAGAACTAGCGGGGGGACGAGAGACCCAGTACTTC. Translated, it gives CASSVELAGGRETQYF.

This clonotype was seen a handful of times. The genes are TRBV20-1 and TRBJ2-7; D is perhaps TRBD2 (5 bases). V lost 3 bases and J 0 bases, leaving 12 bases between the germline ends. The CDR3 has 14 residues. Germline CDR1 is DFQATT and CDR2 is SNEGSKA (reference sequence). CDR3 loop: CSASEGAASYEQYF. The DNA for the CDR3 is TGCAGTGCTAGTGAAGGAGCGGCCTCCTACGAGCAGTACTTC.

This sequence joins TRBV7-3 and TRBJ2-7; 10 bases match TRBD2. After removal of 5 bases from V and 0 bases from J, the junction contained 7 bases not matched to a gene. CDR3 size: 16 residues. From germline, CDR1 is SGHTA and CDR2 FQGTGA. CDR3 residues: CASSVETSGHSYEQYF. CDR3 nucleotide sequence: TGTGCCAGCAGCGTTGAGACTAGCGGGCACTCCTACGAGCAGTACTTC.

This clonotype was observed a few times. The rearrangement uses TRBV12-3 or TRBV12-4 and TRBJ1-4; possibly TRBD1 for D (5 bases). This CDR3 region has 15 residues. Trimming removed 1 base at V and 4 bases at J, with 10 bases between. The CDR3 DNA sequence: TGTGCCAGCAGTTTAGACTGGGGGAGTAATGAAAAACTGTTTTTT. Amino acids: CASSLDWGSNEKLFF.